This T cell receptor beta chain originates from a study of T cells in Graves' hyperthyroidism and ophthalmopathy. PBMCs were derived from 10 ml fresh peripheral blood. This clonotype was detected ten times or more. It was RNA transcripts that yielded the amplified TCR beta CDR3 regions. A first-round RT-PCR of the TCR CDR3 used the HTBI primer set. Via MiXCR, TCRdb re-called the multiplex PCR reads, giving one row per CDR3 protein. The repertoire holds some 300,000 distinct CDR3 sequences, with 16% as singletons. Source material: blood. The receptor's source is a man younger than 40 with Graves' hyperthyroidism.

CDR3 region: CASSPGRASTDTQYF. CDR3 DNA: TGTGCCAGCAGCCCGGGCCGGGCTAGCACAGATACGCAGTATTTT. The gene calls are TRBV7-2 and TRBJ2-3; D unresolved. In germline, CDR1 is SGHTA, CDR2 FQGNSA. The length of the CDR3 is 15 residues. Trimming left V 5 bases short and J 0 bases short, with 12 bases between.